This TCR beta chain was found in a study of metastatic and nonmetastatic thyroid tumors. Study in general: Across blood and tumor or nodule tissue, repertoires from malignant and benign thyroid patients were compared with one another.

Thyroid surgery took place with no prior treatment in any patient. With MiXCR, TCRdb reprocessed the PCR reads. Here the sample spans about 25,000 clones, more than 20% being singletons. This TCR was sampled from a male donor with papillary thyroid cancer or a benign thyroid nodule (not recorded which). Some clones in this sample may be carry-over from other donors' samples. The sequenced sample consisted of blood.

The CDR3 DNA reads as TGTGCCACCAGCAGGGATCACCGGGACATCACGAACACCGGGGAGCTGTTTTTT. It encodes CATSRDHRDITNTGELFF. The chain recombines TRBV15 with TRBJ2-2; a weak D match, TRBD1 (6 bases). From germline, CDR1 is LNHNV and CDR2 YYDKDF (reference sequence). The CDR3 extends over 18 amino acids. V lost 3 bases and J 0 bases, leaving 17 bases between the germline ends. The full variable domain, completed using reference TRBV15 and TRBJ2-2, is DAMVIQNPRYQVTQFGKPVTLSCSQTLNHNVMYWYQQKSSQAPKLLFHYYDKDFNNEADTPDNFQSRRPNTSFCFLDIRSPGLGDTAMYLCATSRDHRDITNTGELFFGEGSRLTVL.